The rows below give T cell receptor beta chains drawn from one sample of a study of blood T cell repertoires in COVID-19. Profiled with immunoSEQ multiplex PCR; TCRdb holds only in-frame clones, not every one. The table records 250,000 to 300,000 clones, about 89% of them present only once. Sequencing was performed on peripheral blood. These receptors all stem from a man aged 35-49 years with acute or convalescent COVID-19. Both conserved end residues are part of each CDR3. Each record gives: V gene, J gene, D gene, clone size, CDR3 protein, CDR3 DNA. D genes are given only for firm matches. A row's size may be missing; if present it is once, few, many or a size class.

V gene: TRBV19; J gene: TRBJ2-7; D gene: NA; clone size: NA; CDR3 protein: CASSLTPTYEQYF; CDR3 DNA: TGTGCCAGTAGCCTTACACCCACCTACGAGCAGTACTTC
V gene: TRBV7-9; J gene: TRBJ1-1; D gene: NA; clone size: once; CDR3 protein: CASSLAWQGFHTEAFF; CDR3 DNA: TGTGCCAGCAGCTTAGCCTGGCAGGGTTTTCACACTGAAGCTTTCTTT
V gene: TRBV9; J gene: TRBJ2-5; D gene: NA; clone size: NA; CDR3 protein: CASSYRQQETQYF; CDR3 DNA: TGTGCCAGCAGCTACCGACAGCAAGAGACCCAGTACTTC
V gene: TRBV2; J gene: TRBJ2-2; D gene: NA; clone size: NA; CDR3 protein: CASTSLAGELFF; CDR3 DNA: TGTGCCAGCACGAGTTTAGCCGGGGAGCTGTTTTTT
V gene: TRBV6-2/TRBV6-3; J gene: TRBJ2-3; D gene: NA; clone size: NA; CDR3 protein: CASSYSIALKFDFSTDTQYF; CDR3 DNA: TGTGCCAGCAGTTACTCGATAGCACTAAAGTTCGACTTTAGCACAGATACGCAGTATTTT
V gene: TRBV6-5; J gene: TRBJ1-1; D gene: NA; clone size: NA; CDR3 protein: CASTGGANTEAFF; CDR3 DNA: TGTGCCAGCACTGGGGGGGCGAACACTGAAGCTTTCTTT
V gene: TRBV19; J gene: TRBJ1-2; D gene: TRBD1; clone size: NA; CDR3 protein: CASAGWDRDGYTF; CDR3 DNA: TGTGCCAGTGCTGGATGGGACAGGGATGGCTACACCTTC
V gene: TRBV6-5; J gene: TRBJ2-7; D gene: NA; clone size: NA; CDR3 protein: CASTPNPRTSYEQYF; CDR3 DNA: TGTGCCAGCACCCCGAATCCAAGGACTTCCTACGAGCAGTACTTC
V gene: TRBV19; J gene: TRBJ1-4; D gene: NA; clone size: NA; CDR3 protein: CASSIRAGISELFF; CDR3 DNA: TGTGCCAGTAGTATAAGGGCAGGGATTAGTGAACTGTTTTTT
V gene: TRBV24-1; J gene: TRBJ2-6; D gene: NA; clone size: NA; CDR3 protein: CATSGKTVSGANVLTF; CDR3 DNA: TGTGCCACCAGTGGCAAAACGGTCTCTGGGGCCAACGTCCTGACTTTC
V gene: TRBV29-1; J gene: TRBJ1-1; D gene: NA; clone size: NA; CDR3 protein: CSVTPGAEGNTEAFF; CDR3 DNA: TGCAGCGTTACACCGGGAGCGGAGGGGAACACTGAAGCTTTCTTT
V gene: TRBV7-9; J gene: TRBJ2-1; D gene: NA; clone size: NA; CDR3 protein: CASSSSILAISYNEQFF; CDR3 DNA: TGTGCCAGCAGCTCATCAATTCTTGCTATCTCCTACAATGAGCAGTTCTTC
V gene: TRBV6-2/TRBV6-3; J gene: TRBJ1-2; D gene: NA; clone size: NA; CDR3 protein: CASSGWTAGLGYTF; CDR3 DNA: TGTGCCAGCAGTGGATGGACAGCAGGACTGGGCTACACCTTC
V gene: TRBV6-2/TRBV6-3; J gene: TRBJ2-3; D gene: TRBD1; clone size: NA; CDR3 protein: CASSYYSWKTDRSTDTQYF; CDR3 DNA: TGTGCCAGCAGTTATTACTCGTGGAAAACGGACAGGAGCACAGATACGCAGTATTTT
V gene: TRBV7-3; J gene: TRBJ2-7; D gene: NA; clone size: NA; CDR3 protein: CASSLNSMSYEQYF; CDR3 DNA: TGTGCCAGCAGCTTAAACTCCATGTCCTACGAGCAGTACTTC
V gene: TRBV9; J gene: TRBJ2-3; D gene: TRBD2; clone size: NA; CDR3 protein: CASSKSPPTSGGSTQYF; CDR3 DNA: TGTGCCAGCAGCAAATCCCCCCCTACTAGCGGGGGAAGTACGCAGTATTTT
V gene: TRBV5-4; J gene: TRBJ2-2; D gene: NA; clone size: NA; CDR3 protein: CASSVDYATGELFF; CDR3 DNA: TGTGCCAGCAGCGTAGACTACGCCACCGGGGAGCTGTTTTTT
V gene: TRBV3-1/TRBV3-2; J gene: TRBJ1-2; D gene: TRBD1; clone size: NA; CDR3 protein: CASSYLTGEKGYTF; CDR3 DNA: TGTGCCAGCAGCTACTTGACAGGGGAGAAAGGCTACACCTTC
V gene: TRBV19; J gene: TRBJ1-2; D gene: NA; clone size: once; CDR3 protein: CASMPSSGGTGYTF; CDR3 DNA: TGTGCCAGTATGCCCTCCTCGGGGGGTACTGGCTACACCTTC
V gene: TRBV4-1; J gene: TRBJ2-3; D gene: TRBD1; clone size: NA; CDR3 protein: CASSQGRTGSEDTQYF; CDR3 DNA: TGCGCCAGCAGCCAAGGCCGGACAGGGTCGGAAGATACGCAGTATTTT
V gene: TRBV6-5; J gene: TRBJ1-6; D gene: NA; clone size: NA; CDR3 protein: CASSPRRVGSPLHF; CDR3 DNA: TGTGCCAGCAGCCCGAGGAGGGTTGGTTCACCCCTCCACTTT
V gene: TRBV5-6; J gene: TRBJ2-7; D gene: TRBD1; clone size: once; CDR3 protein: CASSSTLRQGNLPLYEQYF; CDR3 DNA: TGTGCCAGCAGCTCTACGCTCCGACAGGGTAACCTCCCCCTATACGAGCAGTACTTC
V gene: TRBV2; J gene: TRBJ1-3; D gene: NA; clone size: NA; CDR3 protein: CASSVVAGNTIYF; CDR3 DNA: TGTGCCAGCAGTGTAGTGGCTGGAAACACCATATATTTT
V gene: TRBV23-1; J gene: TRBJ1-5; D gene: TRBD1; clone size: once; CDR3 protein: CASSGGGQGWPQHF; CDR3 DNA: TGCGCCAGCAGTGGGGGGGGACAGGGGTGGCCCCAGCATTTT
V gene: TRBV7-2; J gene: TRBJ1-1; D gene: NA; clone size: NA; CDR3 protein: CASSLSVRGTEAFF; CDR3 DNA: TGTGCCAGCAGCTTAAGTGTAAGGGGCACTGAAGCTTTCTTT
V gene: TRBV6-5; J gene: TRBJ2-3; D gene: NA; clone size: NA; CDR3 protein: CASSGGFWSTDTQYF; CDR3 DNA: TGTGCCAGCTCAGGGGGGTTTTGGAGCACAGATACGCAGTATTTT
V gene: TRBV7-9; J gene: TRBJ1-4; D gene: NA; clone size: NA; CDR3 protein: CASSPQGEKLFF; CDR3 DNA: TGTGCCAGCAGCCCACAGGGTGAAAAACTGTTTTTT
V gene: TRBV5-1; J gene: TRBJ2-7; D gene: TRBD1; clone size: NA; CDR3 protein: CASSSGQGYEQYF; CDR3 DNA: TGCGCCAGCAGCTCCGGACAGGGGTACGAGCAGTACTTC
V gene: TRBV5-6; J gene: TRBJ1-2; D gene: NA; clone size: few; CDR3 protein: CASSLVAGYGYTF; CDR3 DNA: TGTGCCAGCAGCTTGGTGGCAGGCTATGGCTACACCTTC
V gene: TRBV5-6; J gene: TRBJ2-7; D gene: TRBD2; clone size: NA; CDR3 protein: CASSFAPGLASTEQYF; CDR3 DNA: TGTGCCAGCAGCTTCGCACCGGGACTAGCTTCGACAGAGCAGTACTTC
V gene: TRBV24-1; J gene: TRBJ1-2; D gene: NA; clone size: NA; CDR3 protein: CATSDVQGLSGYTF; CDR3 DNA: TGTGCCACCAGTGATGTACAGGGTTTGAGCGGCTACACCTTC